These 3 T cell receptor beta chains came from one sample sequenced in a study of T cells in tuberculosis. Time point reported: new active TB diagnosis, blood taken before or within 7 days of starting treatment. Sequenced by immunoSEQ multiplex PCR; TCRdb stores in-frame clones only, minus some. The sample has about 30,000 clones, more than 85% seen once. Sequencing used PBMCs, obtained at tuberculosis diagnosis. These receptors were obtained from an adult with tuberculosis.

The V call is TRBV5-4, the J call TRBJ2-3; 14 bases line up with TRBD2. This CDR3 contains 18 residues. Germline CDR1 is SGHNT and CDR2 is YYREEE (reference sequence). V dropped 5 bases and J dropped 0; count of bases not matched to a gene: 8. The CDR3 here is CASSSGLAGGLSTDTQYF. CDR3 in DNA: TGTGCCAGCAGTTCCGGACTAGCGGGGGGCCTTAGCACAGATACGCAGTATTTT.

V gene TRBV29-1 combines with J gene TRBJ1-1; no clear D gene. Germline lookup yields CDR1 SQVTM and CDR2 ANQGSEA. V was trimmed by 6 bases and J by 1 base, leaving 12 bases between them. The CDR3 has 13 residues. CDR3 in DNA: TGCAGCGTCGATTACCTAAAGAACACTGAAGCTTTCTTT. It yields the protein CSVDYLKNTEAFF.

The CDR3 DNA reads TGTGCCAGCAGCCAACCCGCCGCGGGCGGGGGGGCCCCCAAAAACATTCAGTACTTC. The encoded protein is CASSQPAAGGGAPKNIQYF. This rearrangement joins TRBV4-2 to TRBJ2-4, with TRBD2 matching over 9 bases. CDR1 is LGHNA and CDR2 is YNFKEQ in the germline V gene. Germline trimming cut 2 bases from V and 2 bases from J; bases unmatched to any gene: 13. This CDR3 has 19 amino acids.